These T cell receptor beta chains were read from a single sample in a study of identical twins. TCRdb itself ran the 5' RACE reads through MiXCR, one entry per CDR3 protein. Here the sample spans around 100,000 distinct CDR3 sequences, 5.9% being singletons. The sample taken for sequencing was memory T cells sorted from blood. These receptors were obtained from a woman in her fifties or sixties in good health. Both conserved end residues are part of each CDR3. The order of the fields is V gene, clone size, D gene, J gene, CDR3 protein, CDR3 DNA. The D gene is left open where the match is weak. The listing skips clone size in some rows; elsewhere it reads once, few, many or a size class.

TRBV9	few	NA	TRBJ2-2	CASSVVPNTGELFF	TGTGCCAGCAGCGTAGTTCCGAACACCGGGGAGCTGTTTTTT
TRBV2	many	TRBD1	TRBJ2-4	CASRTGVDKNIQYF	TGTGCCAGCAGAACAGGGGTAGACAAAAACATTCAGTACTTC
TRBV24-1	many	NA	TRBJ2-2	CATSDLKVDTGELFF	TGTGCCACCAGTGATTTGAAGGTGGACACCGGGGAGCTGTTTTTT
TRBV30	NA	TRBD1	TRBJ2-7	CAWSTGQNYEQYF	TGTGCCTGGAGTACGGGACAGAACTACGAGCAGTACTTC
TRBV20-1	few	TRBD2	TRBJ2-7	CSARDPLAGLSYEQYF	TGCAGTGCTAGAGATCCCCTAGCGGGCCTCTCCTACGAGCAGTACTTC
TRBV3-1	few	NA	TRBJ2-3	CASSQGLPTDTQYF	TGTGCCAGCAGCCAAGGACTTCCCACAGATACGCAGTATTTT
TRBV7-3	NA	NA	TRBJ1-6	CASSLVASYNSPLHF	TGTGCCAGCAGCCTTGTGGCTTCCTATAATTCACCCCTCCACTTT
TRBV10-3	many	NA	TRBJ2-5	CAISGPGAGAQYF	TGTGCCATCAGTGGGCCGGGGGCAGGGGCCCAGTACTTC
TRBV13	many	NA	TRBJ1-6	CASNLFGTENSPLHF	TGTGCCAGCAACCTTTTTGGGACCGAGAATTCACCCCTCCACTTT
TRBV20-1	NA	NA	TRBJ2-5	CSARVGEETQYF	TGCAGTGCTAGAGTGGGGGAGGAGACCCAGTACTTC
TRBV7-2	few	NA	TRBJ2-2	CASSLQGWTGELFF	TGTGCCAGCAGCTTACAGGGTTGGACCGGGGAGCTGTTTTTT
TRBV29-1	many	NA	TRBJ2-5	CSVVGWVNQETQYF	TGCAGCGTTGTCGGGTGGGTCAATCAAGAGACCCAGTACTTC
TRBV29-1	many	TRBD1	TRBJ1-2	CSVEGQGARVGYTF	TGCAGCGTTGAGGGACAGGGAGCCCGGGTGGGCTACACCTTC
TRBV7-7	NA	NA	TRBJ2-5	CASSPGGARETQYF	TGTGCTAGCAGTCCGGGCGGGGCCCGGGAGACCCAGTACTTC
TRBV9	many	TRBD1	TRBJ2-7	CASSVGTGFDEQYF	TGTGCCAGCAGCGTGGGGACAGGGTTCGACGAGCAGTACTTC
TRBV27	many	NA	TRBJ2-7	CASSFLGTGEQYF	TGTGCCAGCAGTTTCCTCGGGACGGGGGAGCAGTACTTC
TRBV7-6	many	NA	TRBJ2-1	CASSLSQRGEQFF	TGTGCCAGCAGCCTATCGCAGAGAGGTGAGCAGTTCTTC
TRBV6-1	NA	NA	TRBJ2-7	CASSGLEGYEQYF	TGTGCCAGCAGTGGACTAGAAGGCTACGAGCAGTACTTC
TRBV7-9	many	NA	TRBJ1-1	CASSPDDGYTEAFF	TGTGCCAGCAGCCCCGATGACGGGTACACTGAAGCTTTCTTT
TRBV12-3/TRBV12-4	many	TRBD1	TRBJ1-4	CASSSGQGASEKLFF	TGTGCCAGCAGTTCAGGACAGGGGGCGTCGGAAAAACTGTTTTTT
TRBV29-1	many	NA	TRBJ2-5	CSVSIGGETQYF	TGCAGCGTGTCCATCGGGGGAGAGACCCAGTACTTC
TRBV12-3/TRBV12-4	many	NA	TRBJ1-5	CASSLAGQRQHF	TGTGCCAGCAGTTTAGCCGGGCAAAGACAGCATTTT
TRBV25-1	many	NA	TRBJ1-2	CASTRGGSYGYTF	TGTGCCAGCACCCGGGGGGGCAGCTATGGCTACACCTTC
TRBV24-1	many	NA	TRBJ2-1	CATHGNNEQFF	TGTGCCACTCACGGAAACAATGAGCAGTTCTTC
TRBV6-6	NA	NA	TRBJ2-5	CASSYFTEYTLSQETQYF	TGTGCCAGCAGTTACTTTACCGAATATACCCTGAGCCAAGAGACCCAGTACTTC
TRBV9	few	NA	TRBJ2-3	CASSVGRGPPDTQYF	TGTGCCAGCAGCGTAGGGCGGGGCCCCCCAGATACGCAGTATTTT
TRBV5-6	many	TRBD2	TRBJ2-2	CASSLERLARFTGELFF	TGTGCCAGCAGCTTGGAAAGACTAGCGCGATTCACCGGGGAGCTGTTTTTT
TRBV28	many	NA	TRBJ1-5	CASSPRSQPQHF	TGTGCCAGCAGTCCCCGGTCTCAGCCCCAGCATTTT
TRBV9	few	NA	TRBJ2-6	CASSSLGGANVLTF	TGTGCCAGCAGCTCCCTGGGGGGGGCCAACGTCCTGACTTTC
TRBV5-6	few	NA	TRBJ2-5	CASSPGGIGETQYF	TGTGCCAGCAGCCCCGGAGGGATTGGGGAGACCCAGTACTTC